Below are 27 T cell receptor beta chains sequenced from a single sample in a study of OX40 agonist ivuxolimab in advanced cancers. Here immunoSEQ multiplex PCR was the method, and the copy in TCRdb shows in-frame clones only, minus some. The table has over 30,000 clones, roughly 89% seen once; the top ten hold 35% to 45%. Specimen: CD4+ or CD8+ T cells sorted from blood, collected in a trial of the OX40 agonist ivuxolimab. All receptors come from an adult with an advanced solid tumor such as melanoma, head and neck, liver or kidney cancer.

The V and J genes are TRBV28 and TRBJ1-3; D is unclear. The CDR3 extends over 14 amino acids. V lost 6 bases and J lost 2, with 11 bases in between. Germline CDR1 is MDHEN and CDR2 is SYDVKM. CDR3 in DNA: TGTGCCAGCAGCCCGACCCTCGCTGGAAACACCATATATTTT. Translating gives CASSPTLAGNTIYF.

The V gene is TRBV11-2, the J gene TRBJ2-7, with a tentative D call TRBD1 (6 bases). V shed 7 bases and J shed 2 bases, with 21 bases lying between them. Germline V lookup: CDR1 SGHAT, CDR2 FQNNGV. This CDR3 spans 16 amino acids. In DNA form, the CDR3 reads TGTGCCAGCACCACGGGCGCCTCGGACAGAGCCTACGAGCAGTACTTC. Amino acid sequence: CASTTGASDRAYEQYF.

The chain combines TRBV5-4 with TRBJ2-7; D is undetermined. There are 14 residues in the CDR3. The germline V gene has CDR1 SGHNT and CDR2 YYREEE (reference sequence). Trimming removed 2 bases at V and 2 bases at J, with 11 bases between. In DNA, the CDR3 is TGTGCCAGCAGCTTTAATGACCAGACCTACGAGCAGTACTTC. It specifies CASSFNDQTYEQYF. Full variable domain (outside the CDR3, taken from reference TRBV5-4 and TRBJ2-7): ETGVTQSPTHLIKTRGQQVTLRCSSQSGHNTVSWYQQALGQGPQFIFQYYREEENGRGNFPPRFSGLQFPNYSSELNVNALELDDSALYLCASSFNDQTYEQYFGPGTRLTVT.

J is TRBJ2-1 and V is TRBV14; either TRBD1 or TRBD2 may supply D (5 bases each). This CDR3 is 15 amino acids long. V gave up 1 base and J gave up 11 bases, with 18 bases separating them. Germline lookup yields CDR1 SGHDN and CDR2 FVKESK. The CDR3 bases are TGTGCCAGCAGCCAAGGTAGGTCGGGGCTGCCGAAGCAGTTCTTC. Translated, it gives CASSQGRSGLPKQFF.

The chain joins TRBV6-4 to TRBJ2-7; possible D gene TRBD1, 5 bases. V lost 3 bases, J lost 0 bases, and 9 bases lay in between. The CDR3 length is 14 residues. The germline gives CDR1 MRHNA, CDR2 SNTAGT. The CDR3 coding sequence is TGTGCCAGCAGTGAAGGGGCAGGCTCCTACGAGCAGTACTTC. The encoded protein is CASSEGAGSYEQYF.

The rearrangement links TRBV5-1 to TRBJ2-7; D not certain. Germline CDR1 is SGHRS and CDR2 is YFSETQ. The V end lost 5 bases, the J end lost 2 bases, and 8 bases lay between the germline ends. CDR3 length: 12 residues. CDR3 in DNA: TGCGCCAGCAGTGTCGGAGCCTACGAGCAGTACTTC. Residues: CASSVGAYEQYF.

The chain combines TRBV11-2 with TRBJ2-2, with 13 bases fitting TRBD2. V lost 5 bases and J lost 6; bases outside the gene matches: 9. Germline V gene sequence: CDR1 SGHAT, CDR2 FQNNGV. CDR3 length: 17 amino acids. This chain's CDR3 is CASSPGLAGEVAGELFF. CDR3 DNA: TGTGCCAGCAGCCCCGGACTAGCGGGAGAAGTTGCCGGGGAGCTGTTTTTT.

The chain is built from TRBV7-6 and TRBJ2-1; D may match TRBD1 or TRBD2 (5 bases each). The CDR3 loop spans 16 amino acids. Trimming left V 1 base short and J 4 bases short, with 14 bases between. The V gene's germline CDR1 is SGHVS and CDR2 FNYEAQ. The CDR3 nucleotides are TGTGCCAGCAGCTTAGGAACCGGGACGGATTACAATGAGCAGTTCTTC. Translation gives CASSLGTGTDYNEQFF.

The chain uses TRBV7-8 and TRBJ2-7; D remains ambiguous. V was cut by 2 bases and J by 0 bases, with 2 bases left in between. Germline-derived CDR1 and CDR2 are SGHVS and FQNEAQ. The CDR3 length is 12 residues. This CDR3 is CASSLISYEQYF. Here the CDR3 DNA reads TGTGCCAGCAGCTTAATCTCCTACGAGCAGTACTTC.

This clone came up once. This chain connects TRBV7-9 to TRBJ2-1; D gene uncertain. CDR3 length: 12 amino acids. Germline V gives CDR1 SEHNR, CDR2 FQNEAQ (reference sequence). V was pared by 1 base and J by 9 bases, with 7 bases between. The CDR3 DNA reads TGTGCCAGCAGCTTAGGGTTTGCTGAGCAGTTCTTC. Amino acids: CASSLGFAEQFF.

The chain links TRBV5-4 to TRBJ2-5, with D possibly being TRBD1 or TRBD2 (5 bases each). Germline V CDR1 and CDR2: SGHNT, YYREEE (reference sequence). CDR3 length: 15 amino acids. The V end lost 0 bases, the J end lost 2 bases, and 11 bases lay between the germline ends. This CDR3 reads CASSLAGPSQETQYF. In DNA, the CDR3 is TGTGCCAGCAGCTTGGCGGGACCTTCTCAAGAGACCCAGTACTTC.

The CDR3 is CASSNLAGAGEQYF. As DNA, the CDR3 is TGTGCCAGCAGTAATCTAGCGGGAGCGGGTGAGCAGTACTTC. The chain uses TRBV6-5 and TRBJ2-7, with 10 bases lining up with TRBD2. V was pared by 5 bases and J by 7 bases, with 8 bases of the junction left unmatched. Germline values: CDR1 MNHEY, CDR2 SVGAGI. CDR3 size: 14 residues.

V and J are TRBV27 and TRBJ2-3; 11 nucleotides align to TRBD1. CDR1 and CDR2 from the germline V gene are MNHEY and SMNVEV (reference sequence). After removal of 5 bases from V and 5 bases from J, the junction contained 3 bases not matched to a gene. The CDR3 runs to 14 residues. The CDR3 bases are TGTGCCAGCAGTCCGGACAGGGGGCGAGATACGCAGTATTTT. Its protein is CASSPDRGRDTQYF.

This clone was counted a single time. This rearrangement joins TRBV4-1 to TRBJ1-5; no reliable D call. Germline V gene lookup returns CDR1 MGHRA and CDR2 YSYEKL. The length of the CDR3 is 15 residues. V lost 1 base, J lost 5 bases, and 12 bases lay in between. DNA for the CDR3: TGCGCCAGCAGCCAAGTGTGGAGCGACGATCAGCCCCAGCATTTT. This sequence encodes CASSQVWSDDQPQHF.

The chain links TRBV28 to TRBJ2-7, with unresolved D. Trimming shortened V by 3 bases and J by 4 bases, and 1 base separated the two germline ends. There are 10 residues in the CDR3. The germline V gene encodes CDR1 MDHEN and CDR2 SYDVKM. In DNA, the CDR3 is TGTGCCAGCAGTTTGTACGAGCAGTACTTC. Encoded protein: CASSLYEQYF. Full variable domain (outside the CDR3, taken from reference TRBV28 and TRBJ2-7): DVKVTQSSRYLVKRTGEKVFLECVQDMDHENMFWYRQDPGLGLRLIYFSYDVKMKEKGDIPEGYSVSREKKERFSLILESASTNQTSMYLCASSLYEQYFGPGTRLTVT.

The count of this clone is one. The chain couples TRBV21-1 to TRBJ2-1; the tabulated D call, TRBD1, remains unverified against the DNA. TRBV21-1 is a pseudogene. The length of the CDR3 is 15 residues. The CDR3 region is CASSNRDRGIDEQFF. Written as DNA, the CDR3 is TGTGCCAGCAGCAACCGGGACAGGGGGATCGATGAGCAGTTCTTC.

This rearrangement joins TRBV7-9 to TRBJ2-1; D not certain. The germline CDR1 and CDR2 sequences are SEHNR and FQNEAQ (reference sequence). The CDR3 runs 15 residues. Trimming removed 4 bases at V and 4 bases at J, with 14 bases between. The CDR3 is CASSSSATVYNEQFF. The CDR3 bases are TGTGCCAGCAGCTCCTCGGCGACGGTATACAATGAGCAGTTCTTC.

The chain is built from TRBV5-4 and TRBJ2-7; tentatively, D is TRBD1 or TRBD2 (5 bases each). The CDR3 is made up of 13 amino acids. The V and J ends lost 5 bases and 8 bases respectively, with 17 bases between them. Germline loops: CDR1 SGHNT, CDR2 YYREEE (reference sequence). CDR3 DNA: TGTGCCAGCAGAGCAGGGAGTGAGGCTCAGCAGTACTTC. This sequence encodes CASRAGSEAQQYF.

V usage is TRBV5-1 and J usage is TRBJ2-1; 11 nucleotides match TRBD2. CDR3 length: 15 amino acids. The trim removed 3 bases at V and 7 bases at J, leaving 6 bases unmatched. Germline V gives CDR1 SGHRS, CDR2 YFSETQ. CDR3 amino acids: CASSYTSGSINEQFF. The CDR3 DNA reads TGCGCCAGCAGCTACACTAGCGGGAGTATAAATGAGCAGTTCTTC. The full variable domain, in which reference TRBV5-1 and TRBJ2-1 provide the parts outside the CDR3, is KAGVTQTPRYLIKTRGQQVTLSCSPISGHRSVSWYQQTPGQGLQFLFEYFSETQRNKGNFPGRFSGRQFSNSRSEMNVSTLELGDSALYLCASSYTSGSINEQFFGPGTRLTVL.

The rearrangement links TRBV27 to TRBJ2-7, with a possible D match to TRBD2 (5 bases). The CDR3 length is 14 residues. With 7 bases removed from V and 7 bases from J, the gap between germline ends came to 20 bases. The germline V gene encodes CDR1 MNHEY and CDR2 SMNVEV (reference sequence). The CDR3 bases are TGTGCCAGCACCTCAAATCCCCCGGGGTATGAGCAGTACTTC. Translated: CASTSNPPGYEQYF.

DNA of the CDR3: TGCAGCGATGCGGACAGGGTCTACACCTTC. This codes for CSDADRVYTF. V gene TRBV29-1 combines with J gene TRBJ1-2; 8 nucleotides align to TRBD1. This CDR3 has 10 residues. Germline assignment: CDR1 SQVTM and CDR2 ANQGSEA. V shed 7 bases, J shed 10 bases, and the junction held 5 bases outside the gene matches.

The chain is built from TRBV9 and TRBJ1-2; 7 bases match TRBD1. The CDR3 covers 15 residues. V dropped 4 bases and J dropped 2; count of bases not matched to a gene: 8. Germline V gene data show CDR1 as SGDLS and CDR2 as YYNGEE. For the CDR3, the DNA is TGTGCCAGCAGCCCACAGGGGCAGGTGAACTATGGCTACACCTTC. It yields the protein CASSPQGQVNYGYTF. The variable domain in full, with the rest retrieved from reference TRBV9 and TRBJ1-2, is DSGVTQTPKHLITATGQRVTLRCSPRSGDLSVYWYQQSLDQGLQFLIQYYNGEERAKGNILERFSAQQFPDLHSELNLSSLELGDSALYFCASSPQGQVNYGYTFGSGTRLTVV.

The V call is TRBV27, the J call TRBJ2-7; D is perhaps TRBD1 or TRBD2 (7 bases each). V lost 8 bases, J lost 3 bases, and 11 bases lay in between. CDR1 MNHEY and CDR2 SMNVEV come from the germline V gene (reference sequence). CDR3 length: 12 residues. CDR3 residues: CASQGGGYEQYF. CDR3 coding DNA: TGTGCCAGCCAGGGGGGGGGCTACGAGCAGTACTTC.

J is TRBJ2-1 and V is TRBV21-1; TRBD2 was called by the table and not checked on the DNA. TRBV21-1 is a documented pseudogene. CDR3 length: 16 amino acids. The CDR3 DNA sequence: TGTGCCAGCAGCAAAGTGGGGACTAGCGGGGACAATGAACAGTTCTTC. Amino acids: CASSKVGTSGDNEQFF.

The chain uses TRBV6-5 and TRBJ2-7; D is undetermined. V was clipped by 0 bases and J by 1 base, with 10 bases between them. The CDR3 runs to 15 residues. CDR1 MNHEY and CDR2 SVGAGI come from the germline V gene. The CDR3 nucleotides are TGTGCCAGCAGTTACTCGTTGACTGAGTCCTACGAGCAGTACTTC. Translating gives CASSYSLTESYEQYF.

This clone appeared a single time. This sequence joins TRBV9 and TRBJ1-3; D call uncertain. Germline CDR1 is SGDLS and CDR2 is YYNGEE. This CDR3 contains 14 residues. The V end lost 5 bases, the J end lost 3 bases, and 12 bases lay between the germline ends. The CDR3 reads CASSTGRFGNTIYF. The CDR3 coding sequence is TGTGCCAGCAGTACCGGCAGGTTTGGAAACACCATATATTTT.

The gene calls are TRBV7-6 and TRBJ2-5; D is possibly TRBD1 (6 bases). The germline V and J ends were trimmed by 5 bases and 2 bases, with 12 bases remaining between them. CDR3 length: 14 residues. CDR1 is SGHVS, CDR2 FNYEAQ, per germline. CDR3 sequence (DNA): TGTGCCAGCAGCCCAACGACAGGACAAGAGACCCAGTACTTC. Protein sequence: CASSPTTGQETQYF.